The 21 T cell receptor beta chains in this list originate from one sample, sequenced in a study of identifying expanded T cells in peripheral blood. Libraries were prepared by immunoSEQ multiplex PCR; TCRdb keeps only in-frame clonotypes and omits some of them. The sample contains about 100,000 clones, over 75% of which appear only once. Sequences were obtained from blood. The receptors originated from a person aged 18 to 75 in good health.

This clone was seen only once. V and J are TRBV6-1 and TRBJ2-7; D is perhaps TRBD2 (6 bases). The CDR3 is made up of 14 amino acids. V was cut by 6 bases and J by 0 bases, with 12 bases left in between. Germline V lookup: CDR1 MNHNS, CDR2 SASEGT. The chain's CDR3 is CASRSGGSSYEQYF. CDR3 sequence (DNA): TGTGCCAGCAGGAGTGGGGGGTCCTCCTACGAGCAGTACTTC.

V and J are TRBV9 and TRBJ1-2; a possible D gene is TRBD1 (6 bases). The germline CDR1 and CDR2 sequences are SGDLS and YYNGEE. The CDR3 runs to 15 residues. With 0 bases removed from V and 8 bases from J, the gap between germline ends came to 17 bases. The CDR3 sequence is CASSVGEGGLRGYTF. DNA for the CDR3: TGTGCCAGCAGCGTAGGGGAAGGGGGGTTACGCGGCTACACCTTC.

V and J are TRBV2 and TRBJ1-5; D perhaps matches TRBD1 (6 bases). The V end lost 8 bases, the J end lost 9 bases, and 23 bases lay between the germline ends. The CDR3 is 15 residues long. Germline V gives CDR1 SNHLY, CDR2 FYNNEI. The CDR3 loop reads CASGETGQGSGPQHF. The CDR3 DNA is TGTGCCAGCGGGGAGACAGGACAAGGGTCCGGGCCCCAGCATTTT.

As concerns this clone: Distinct nucleotide sequences in the sample also encode this CDR3. The chain links TRBV5-1 to TRBJ2-7, with 8 bases fitting TRBD1. The CDR3 sequence is 12 residues long. Per the germline V gene, CDR1 is SGHRS and CDR2 is YFSETQ. Trimming took 4 bases from V and 3 from J; bases not matched to a gene: 0. The DNA of the CDR3 is TGCGCCAGCAGCGACAGGGGCTACGAGCAGTACTTC. This codes for CASSDRGYEQYF. The full variable domain, completed using reference TRBV5-1 and TRBJ2-7, is KAGVTQTPRYLIKTRGQQVTLSCSPISGHRSVSWYQQTPGQGLQFLFEYFSETQRNKGNFPGRFSGRQFSNSRSEMNVSTLELGDSALYLCASSDRGYEQYFGPGTRLTVT.

The chain combines TRBV6-1 with TRBJ1-2; the match to TRBD1 covers 12 bases. Germline values: CDR1 MNHNS, CDR2 SASEGT. V dropped 5 bases and J dropped 7; count of bases not matched to a gene: 8. The CDR3 spans 15 residues. The CDR3 nucleotides are TGTGCCAGCAGTAAGGGACAGGGGGCTTTGGGTGGCTACACCTTC. Protein: CASSKGQGALGGYTF.

The chain has TRBV6-1 and TRBJ1-1; D is undetermined. The CDR3 contains 11 residues. Trimming stripped 7 bases from V and 2 bases from J, with 5 bases between. CDR1 is MNHNS and CDR2 is SASEGT in the germline V gene. CDR3 DNA sequence: TGTGCCAGCACTTTCAACACTGAAGCTTTCTTT. Protein sequence: CASTFNTEAFF.

This clone was picked up a small number of times. The chain is built from TRBV30 and TRBJ1-1; D remains ambiguous. The germline V and J ends were trimmed by 5 bases and 9 bases, with 16 bases remaining between them. The germline CDR1 and CDR2 sequences are GTSNPN and SVGIG (reference sequence). The CDR3 sequence is 12 residues long. The CDR3 region is CAWGPSLRQAFF. The DNA for the CDR3 is TGTGCCTGGGGCCCTTCCCTCCGACAAGCTTTCTTT. Full variable domain (remainder filled in from reference TRBV30 and TRBJ1-1): SQTIHQWPATLVQPVGSPLSLECTVEGTSNPNLYWYRQAAGRGLQLLFYSVGIGQISSEVPQNLSASRPQDRQFILSSKKLLLSDSGFYLCAWGPSLRQAFFGQGTRLTVV.

The chain couples TRBV30 to TRBJ1-4; D ambiguous. The CDR3 totals 9 residues. CDR1 and CDR2 from the germline V gene are GTSNPN and SVGIG (reference sequence). The CDR3, as DNA: TGTCAATCTGAGGAAAAACTGTTTTTT. This codes for CQSEEKLFF. Together with reference TRBV30 and TRBJ1-4, the CDR3 gives the full variable domain: SQTIHQWPATLVQPVGSPLSLECTVEGTSNPNLYWYRQAAGRGLQLLFYSVGIGQISSEVPQNLSASRPQDRQFILSSKKLLLSDSGFYLCQSEEKLFFGSGTQLSVL.

The chain uses TRBV2 and TRBJ2-2, with 8 positions matching TRBD1. V shed 6 bases and J 1 base; nucleotides not matched to a gene: 4. CDR3 length: 15 amino acids. Germline V CDR1 and CDR2: SNHLY, FYNNEI. The CDR3 here is CASRATGGNTGELFF. CDR3 coding DNA: TGTGCCAGCAGAGCAACAGGGGGGAACACCGGGGAGCTGTTTTTT.

This sequence joins TRBV30 and TRBJ1-1; D not resolved. The V and J ends lost 0 bases and 0 bases respectively, with 29 bases between them. The CDR3 runs 21 residues. Germline V gives CDR1 GTSNPN, CDR2 SVGIG (reference sequence). The CDR3 nucleotides are TGTGCCTGGAGTGTGTCGCGTAGCTTCGGCGTTCGGGTCACGGTGAACACTGAAGCTTTCTTT. It yields the protein CAWSVSRSFGVRVTVNTEAFF.

DNA for the CDR3: TGTGCCAGCAGCTCTCCCTCGGAGTCCGGGACCCAGTACTTC. Encoded protein: CASSSPSESGTQYF. This chain uses TRBV5-8 with TRBJ2-5, with unresolved D. The CDR3 sequence is 14 residues long. Germline V CDR1 and CDR2: SGHTS, YDEGEE. Between the trimmed V and J ends, which lost 3 bases and 7 bases, there was a span of 16 bases.

The V gene is TRBV19, the J gene TRBJ1-5; 7 bases fit TRBD1. This CDR3 has 16 amino acids. The trim removed 5 bases at V and 2 bases at J, leaving 9 bases unmatched. Germline V gives CDR1 LNHDA, CDR2 SQIVND (reference sequence). The CDR3 coding sequence is TGTGCCAGTAGTTCAATAACGGGACAGCGCAATCAGCCCCAGCATTTT. This gives the protein CASSSITGQRNQPQHF.

The genes are TRBV9 and TRBJ2-2; unclear D gene. The CDR3 loop spans 15 amino acids. Per the germline V gene, CDR1 is SGDLS and CDR2 is YYNGEE. Trimming removed 1 base at V and 4 bases at J, with 11 bases between. The CDR3 sequence: CASSVSGVPTGELFF. For the CDR3, the DNA is TGTGCCAGCAGCGTATCTGGGGTACCCACCGGGGAGCTGTTTTTT.

The V and J genes are TRBV6-5 and TRBJ2-3; D may be TRBD2 (7 bases). The germline gives CDR1 MNHEY, CDR2 SVGAGI. The CDR3 has 15 amino acids. Trimming shortened V by 3 bases and J by 2 bases, and 12 bases separated the two germline ends. CDR3 in DNA: TGTGCCAGCAGTTATAGGGGGGGGGACACAGATACGCAGTATTTT. Translated, it gives CASSYRGGDTDTQYF.

The V call is TRBV5-6, the J call TRBJ2-3, with a tentative D call TRBD1 (6 bases). The CDR3 consists of 13 residues. The V gene's germline CDR1 is SGHDT and CDR2 YYEEEE. Trimming left V 3 bases short and J 2 bases short, with 7 bases between. The CDR3 loop reads CASSSGDTDTQYF. CDR3 nucleotide sequence: TGTGCCAGCAGCTCAGGGGACACAGATACGCAGTATTTT.

The chain combines TRBV6-5 with TRBJ2-3; D not certain. CDR3 length: 15 amino acids. Germline assignment: CDR1 MNHEY and CDR2 SVGAGI. V lost 8 bases, J lost 4 bases, and 19 bases lay in between. CDR3 in DNA: TGTGCCAGCCGGCACTGGGATGAGCCGGCAGATACGCAGTATTTT. This translates into CASRHWDEPADTQYF.

The V gene is TRBV29-1, the J gene TRBJ2-1; 9 bases agree with TRBD1. The CDR3 is made up of 13 amino acids. With 7 bases clipped from V and 7 bases from J, the junction kept 8 bases outside the gene matches. The germline gives CDR1 SQVTM, CDR2 ANQGSEA. CDR3 loop: CSAPTGGGNEQFF. In DNA form, the CDR3 reads TGCAGCGCCCCGACAGGGGGGGGAAATGAGCAGTTCTTC.

The chain employs TRBV30 and TRBJ2-1; D remains unclear. CDR3 length: 13 amino acids. V gave up 4 bases and J gave up 0 bases, with 7 bases separating them. CDR1 and CDR2 from the germline V gene are GTSNPN and SVGIG (reference sequence). The CDR3 sequence is CAWTLSSYNEQFF. CDR3 in DNA: TGTGCCTGGACATTGAGCTCCTACAATGAGCAGTTCTTC. Variable domain in full (rest from reference TRBV30 and TRBJ2-1): SQTIHQWPATLVQPVGSPLSLECTVEGTSNPNLYWYRQAAGRGLQLLFYSVGIGQISSEVPQNLSASRPQDRQFILSSKKLLLSDSGFYLCAWTLSSYNEQFFGPGTRLTVL.

This chain joins TRBV7-2 and TRBJ2-7; D is uncertain. Germline CDR1 and CDR2: SGHTA and FQGNSA. The ends were cut back, 0 bases at V and 2 bases at J, with 2 bases in the middle. This CDR3 comprises 12 residues. CDR3 sequence: CASSLATYEQYF. The CDR3 coding sequence is TGTGCCAGCAGCTTAGCGACCTACGAGCAGTACTTC. The full variable domain, with the rest looked up from reference TRBV7-2 and TRBJ2-7, is GAGVSQSPSNKVTEKGKDVELRCDPISGHTALYWYRQSLGQGLEFLIYFQGNSAPDKSGLPSDRFSAERTGGSVSTLTIQRTQQEDSAVYLCASSLATYEQYFGPGTRLTVT.

The rearrangement joins TRBV6-6 to TRBJ2-5; possibly TRBD2 for D (6 bases). The V gene's germline CDR1 is MNHNY and CDR2 SVGAGI (reference sequence). This CDR3 has 15 amino acids. V lost 6 bases and J 2 bases, leaving 16 bases between the germline ends. CDR3 nucleotides: TGTGCCAGCAGGAGAACCGGGACTCTTCAAGAGACCCAGTACTTC. As protein: CASRRTGTLQETQYF.

The chain carries TRBV19 and TRBJ1-1; the D gene is possibly TRBD1 (5 bases). The CDR3 spans 13 residues. Germline V gives CDR1 LNHDA, CDR2 SQIVND (reference sequence). Trimming cost V 3 bases and J 4 bases, with 9 bases left between them. The CDR3 nucleotides are TGTGCCAGTAGTATTAGCAGGGTCACTGAAGCTTTCTTT. Translated, it gives CASSISRVTEAFF. Combining the CDR3 with reference TRBV19 and TRBJ1-1 gives the whole variable domain DGGITQSPKYLFRKEGQNVTLSCEQNLNHDAMYWYRQDPGQGLRLIYYSQIVNDFQKGDIAEGYSVSREKKESFPLTVTSAQKNPTAFYLCASSISRVTEAFFGQGTRLTVV.